The entry below describes one T cell receptor beta chain. Its specificity is not known. It was with 60 Vbeta and 13 Jbeta primers that the PCR ran. Sequencing was performed with immunoSEQ multiplex PCR; in TCRdb, only in-frame clones are kept and a portion is missing. The sample records roughly 100,000 clones, over 70% being singletons. The CDR3 has 15 residues. The germline V gene has CDR1 SEHNR and CDR2 FQNEAQ (reference sequence). After removal of 5 bases from V and 2 bases from J, the junction contained 7 bases not matched to a gene. The record originates from a study of cytomegalovirus exposure and HLA in healthy donors. Study-wide results and limits: The study found most TCR sequences rare, yet found some public TCRs in many donors.

Sequencing was done on a sample of PBMCs. This TCR was recovered from a male donor in good health and CMV-seropositive. The chain combines TRBV7-9 with TRBJ2-7, with TRBD1 matching 9 bases. The CDR3 spells CASSPGGTGTYEQYF. Written as DNA, the CDR3 is TGTGCCAGCAGCCCAGGCGGGACAGGGACCTACGAGCAGTACTTC.